This paragraph reports one T cell receptor (beta chain). The antigen is not known. This sample is part of a study of identical twins. The CDR3 is 15 residues long. cDNA molecules carried unique molecular identifiers, and template switching added a universal primer site. TCRdb reanalysed the 5' RACE reads using MiXCR and keeps one entry per CDR3 protein. Of 1,800,000 or so distinct CDR3 sequences listed, about 32% are singletons. Findings and limits, study-wide: Conclusions were based on cross-sectional statistical analysis, without following the same donors.

V gene TRBV21-1 combines with J gene TRBJ1-6; no check of the table's D call, TRBD1, against the DNA was made. TRBV21-1 is a pseudogene. Source material: cord blood. The clonotype originates from a newborn girl in good health. CDR3 DNA sequence: TGTGCCAGCAGCAAAAGACAGGGGGATAATTCACCCCCCCACTTT. Translating gives CASSKRQGDNSPPHF.